Listed here are 27 T cell receptor beta chains from one sample, sequenced in a study of blood T cell repertoires in COVID-19. Produced via immunoSEQ multiplex PCR; TCRdb's table is partial and in-frame only. The data show under 300,000 clones, about 80% seen once. The sample was peripheral blood. These receptors all stem from a woman of 80 years or more with acute or convalescent COVID-19.

Turning to this clone: At one boundary the junction diverges from the germline segment, which might be a read error. The chain joins TRBV24-1 to TRBJ1-1; TRBD1 matches at 7 bases. This CDR3 region has 13 residues. CDR1 is KGHDR and CDR2 is SFDVKD in the germline V gene. The CDR3 reads CATSDSGWQGVLF. The CDR3 nucleotides are TGTGCCACCAGTGATTCGGGGTGGCAGGGGGTTCTCTTT.

This CDR3 is CASSQVQGTYGYTF. The CDR3 nucleotides are TGTGCCAGCAGCCAAGTCCAGGGGACCTATGGCTACACCTTC. The chain has TRBV3-1 (or the pseudogene TRBV3-2) and TRBJ1-2; TRBD1 is a possible D gene (6 bases). In germline, CDR1 is LGHDT, CDR2 YNNKEL (reference sequence). The CDR3 is made up of 14 amino acids. V was pared by 1 base and J by 4 bases, with 10 bases between.

The chain combines TRBV7-2 with TRBJ2-7; 16 nucleotides agree with TRBD2. CDR1 and CDR2 (germline): SGHTA, FQGNSA. There are 16 residues in the CDR3. After removal of 3 bases from V and 7 bases from J, the junction contained 6 bases not matched to a gene. In DNA form, the CDR3 reads TGTGCCAGCAGCTTTGGGACTAGCGGGGGGGCAGGGGAGCAGTACTTC. The encoded protein is CASSFGTSGGAGEQYF.

The V call is TRBV3-1 (or the pseudogene TRBV3-2), the J call TRBJ2-5, with TRBD1 matching over 10 bases. Germline trimming cut 5 bases from V and 7 bases from J; bases unmatched to any gene: 10. Germline CDR1 LGHDT, CDR2 YNNKEL (reference sequence). The CDR3 totals 15 residues. The CDR3 DNA follows: TGTGCCAGCAGCTCGGGACAGGGGATGCAGGTGACCCAGTACTTC. The encoded protein is CASSSGQGMQVTQYF.

This rearrangement joins TRBV5-1 to TRBJ2-2, with D maybe TRBD2 (5 bases). V was shortened by 0 bases and J by 4 bases, with 10 bases between the two germline ends. Germline CDR1 is SGHRS and CDR2 is YFSETQ. CDR3 size: 15 residues. The CDR3 region is CASSLVGVLTGELFF. For the CDR3, the DNA is TGCGCCAGCAGCTTGGTCGGGGTCCTCACCGGGGAGCTGTTTTTT.

This clone was detected many times. The chain is built from TRBV27 and TRBJ1-4; D is ambiguous. CDR1 MNHEY and CDR2 SMNVEV come from the germline V gene (reference sequence). The CDR3 is made up of 15 amino acids. V dropped 5 bases and J dropped 0 bases, with 10 bases sitting between them. In nucleotides, the CDR3 is TGTGCCAGCAGTATCAGCGTTGCAACTAATGAAAAACTGTTTTTT. Translation: CASSISVATNEKLFF.

The V gene is TRBV19, the J gene TRBJ2-1, with a possible D match to TRBD1 (6 bases). Germline assignment: CDR1 LNHDA and CDR2 SQIVND (reference sequence). The CDR3 has 16 amino acids. Trimming removed 3 bases at V and 4 bases at J, with 16 bases between. The CDR3 DNA is TGTGCCAGTAGTATCGGACAGACCCCCGTTTACAATGAGCAGTTCTTC. Translated: CASSIGQTPVYNEQFF.

The chain links TRBV28 to TRBJ1-2; D perhaps matches TRBD1 (6 bases). Trimming removed 6 bases from V and 5 bases from J, with 16 bases in between. CDR1 and CDR2 from the germline V gene are MDHEN and SYDVKM. This CDR3 has 14 residues. CDR3 region: CASRIQGLPYGYTF. In DNA form, the CDR3 reads TGTGCCAGCAGAATACAGGGTCTTCCTTATGGCTACACCTTC.

V is TRBV4-1 and J is TRBJ2-7; perhaps TRBD2 as D (6 bases). CDR3 length: 15 residues. Trimming removed 2 bases from V and 4 bases from J, with 15 bases in between. Germline CDR1 and CDR2: MGHRA and YSYEKL. The CDR3: CASSQTGTVAYEQYF. The CDR3 coding sequence is TGCGCCAGCAGCCAAACCGGGACTGTAGCTTACGAGCAGTACTTC.

This clone was observed a few times. The gene calls are TRBV9 and TRBJ2-5; 7 nucleotides match TRBD2. Unmatched junction bases numbered 10, after V lost 4 bases and J lost 4 bases. Germline V lookup: CDR1 SGDLS, CDR2 YYNGEE. The CDR3 is 15 residues long. In nucleotides, the CDR3 is TGTGCCAGCAGCCCCCGGGGGGATAAAGGAGAGACCCAGTACTTC. Its protein product is CASSPRGDKGETQYF.

V is TRBV7-2 and J is TRBJ1-3, with D hard to call. Trimming removed 6 bases at V and 0 bases at J, with 12 bases between. The CDR3 has 15 amino acids. Per the germline V gene, CDR1 is SGHTA and CDR2 is FQGNSA. CDR3 sequence (DNA): TGTGCCAGCAGGATAGCGGTACACTCTGGAAACACCATATATTTT. It yields the protein CASRIAVHSGNTIYF.

The J gene is TRBJ1-1, the V gene TRBV5-1; 7 bases are shared with TRBD1. There are 15 residues in the CDR3. Germline CDR1 reads SGHRS; CDR2 reads YFSETQ. Trimming took 4 bases from V and 3 from J; bases not matched to a gene: 9. The CDR3 coding sequence is TGCGCCAGCAGCCCGCAAGCAGGGGGTGACACTGAAGCTTTCTTT. Translation gives CASSPQAGGDTEAFF. Full variable domain (missing parts from reference TRBV5-1 and TRBJ1-1): KAGVTQTPRYLIKTRGQQVTLSCSPISGHRSVSWYQQTPGQGLQFLFEYFSETQRNKGNFPGRFSGRQFSNSRSEMNVSTLELGDSALYLCASSPQAGGDTEAFFGQGTRLTVV.

This clone was found once. The V and J genes are TRBV6-5 and TRBJ2-2; weak D call: TRBD1 (6 bases). V lost 6 bases, J lost 4 bases, and 12 bases lay in between. The CDR3 is 14 residues long. Germline V gene sequence: CDR1 MNHEY, CDR2 SVGAGI. CDR3 loop: CASRAGVGTGELFF. CDR3 bases: TGTGCCAGCAGAGCAGGGGTCGGCACCGGGGAGCTGTTTTTT.

The chain couples TRBV3-1 (or the pseudogene TRBV3-2) to TRBJ2-3; TRBD2 aligns across 9 bases. This CDR3 is built from 17 residues. V shed 0 bases, J shed 3 bases, and the junction held 7 bases outside the gene matches. The germline V gene has CDR1 LGHDT and CDR2 YNNKEL (reference sequence). CDR3 nucleotides: TGTGCCAGCAGCCAAGATCGGTCTAGCGGGAAAACAGATACGCAGTATTTT. It encodes CASSQDRSSGKTDTQYF.

This chain joins TRBV7-2 and TRBJ2-3; the match to TRBD1 covers 7 bases. Germline V gene lookup returns CDR1 SGHTA and CDR2 FQGNSA. V lost 3 bases to trimming and J lost 4 bases; unmatched junction nucleotides: 4. The CDR3 loop spans 14 amino acids. CDR3 amino acids: CASSFQTGSDTQYF. For the CDR3, the DNA is TGTGCCAGCAGCTTCCAGACAGGGTCAGATACGCAGTATTTT.

The genes are TRBV6-2 or TRBV6-3 and TRBJ2-3, with 7 positions matching TRBD2. CDR1 and CDR2 (germline): MNHEY, SVGEGT. The CDR3 loop spans 16 amino acids. With V trimmed by 2 bases and J by 2 bases, 7 bases remained unmatched. DNA for the CDR3: TGTGCCAGCAGTTACGAGGCTAGCGGTTACACAGATACGCAGTATTTT. Protein product: CASSYEASGYTDTQYF.

The V call is TRBV2, the J call TRBJ1-6, with 7 positions matching TRBD1. J gave up 0 bases and V 8 bases, and 7 bases lay outside the gene matches. This CDR3 spans 16 amino acids. CDR1 is SNHLY, CDR2 FYNNEI, per germline. This CDR3 reads CASGRGQSSYNSPLHF. The CDR3 region has the DNA TGTGCCAGCGGACGGGGACAGAGCTCCTATAATTCACCCCTCCACTTT.

The CDR3 is CASSHSGTGWSSGNTIYF. The DNA of the CDR3 is TGTGCCAGCAGCCATTCCGGGACAGGGTGGTCCTCTGGAAACACCATATATTTT. The genes are TRBV7-9 and TRBJ1-3; TRBD1 aligns across 9 bases. After removal of 5 bases from V and 0 bases from J, the junction contained 11 bases not matched to a gene. In germline, CDR1 is SEHNR, CDR2 FQNEAQ (reference sequence). CDR3 size: 18 residues.

This clone was picked up one time. The rearrangement uses TRBV9 and TRBJ2-5; D is undetermined. The germline V gene has CDR1 SGDLS and CDR2 YYNGEE. The ends were cut back, 0 bases at V and 4 bases at J, with 4 bases in the middle. This CDR3 comprises 12 residues. CDR3 sequence reads: CASSVAGETQYF. As DNA, the CDR3 is TGTGCCAGCAGCGTAGCAGGAGAGACCCAGTACTTC. The full variable domain, rest sourced from reference TRBV9 and TRBJ2-5, is DSGVTQTPKHLITATGQRVTLRCSPRSGDLSVYWYQQSLDQGLQFLIQYYNGEERAKGNILERFSAQQFPDLHSELNLSSLELGDSALYFCASSVAGETQYFGPGTRLLVL.

This clone was counted once. The V call is TRBV29-1, the J call TRBJ2-3; weak D call: TRBD1 (6 bases). The germline CDR1 and CDR2 sequences are SQVTM and ANQGSEA. V was trimmed by 7 bases and J by 1 base, leaving 12 bases between them. This CDR3 contains 13 residues. The CDR3, as DNA: TGCAGCGCGATTGGGGGCGGCACAGATACGCAGTATTTT. It specifies CSAIGGGTDTQYF.

A single count supports this clone. V and J are TRBV2 and TRBJ1-1, with D possibly being TRBD1 (6 bases). This CDR3 has 14 amino acids. V was shortened by 5 bases and J by 0 bases, with 10 bases between the two germline ends. Germline-derived CDR1 and CDR2 are SNHLY and FYNNEI. The CDR3 sequence: CASSTGILNTEAFF. The CDR3 DNA follows: TGTGCCAGCAGTACAGGGATTTTGAACACTGAAGCTTTCTTT.

The gene calls are TRBV13 and TRBJ2-1, with 9 bases fitting TRBD2. Germline V gives CDR1 PRHDT, CDR2 FYEKMQ (reference sequence). Trimming removed 2 bases from V and 0 bases from J; junction bases left unmatched: 5. The CDR3 runs to 17 residues. The CDR3 is CASSLLAGGSSYNEQFF. The CDR3 DNA is TGTGCCAGCAGCTTATTGGCGGGGGGGAGCTCCTACAATGAGCAGTTCTTC.

The rearrangement links TRBV11-2 to TRBJ2-7; perhaps TRBD1 as D (6 bases). V shed 2 bases and J shed 2 bases, with 10 bases lying between them. Germline CDR1 SGHAT, CDR2 FQNNGV. CDR3 size: 14 residues. DNA of the CDR3: TGTGCCAGCAGCTTAACGACAGGACCCTACGAGCAGTACTTC. Its translation is CASSLTTGPYEQYF. The variable domain in full, with the rest retrieved from reference TRBV11-2 and TRBJ2-7, is EAGVAQSPRYKIIEKRQSVAFWCNPISGHATLYWYQQILGQGPKLLIQFQNNGVVDDSQLPKDRFSAERLKGVDSTLKIQPAKLEDSAVYLCASSLTTGPYEQYFGPGTRLTVT.

The rearrangement joins TRBV6-2 or TRBV6-3 to TRBJ1-5; 7 nucleotides line up with TRBD1. Germline trimming cut 6 bases from V and 6 bases from J; bases unmatched to any gene: 17. Germline CDR1 MNHEY, CDR2 SVGEGT. This CDR3 contains 17 residues. This CDR3 reads CASSQGLDSDRAQPQHF. The DNA for the CDR3 is TGTGCCAGCAGCCAAGGCCTTGATTCTGACAGGGCTCAGCCCCAGCATTTT.

The rearrangement joins TRBV12-3 or TRBV12-4 to TRBJ2-4; 8 bases map to TRBD1. This CDR3 region has 13 residues. V lost 5 bases, J lost 8 bases, and 5 bases stayed unmatched. CDR3 amino acids: CASSLRQGHIQYF. The CDR3 region has the DNA TGTGCCAGCAGTCTCCGACAGGGGCACATTCAGTACTTC.

This clone appeared a few times. CDR3 DNA sequence: TGTGCCAGCAGCTTAGTGCCAGCGGGGAGACAAGAGACCCAGTACTTC. Translated, it gives CASSLVPAGRQETQYF. V gene TRBV7-2 combines with J gene TRBJ2-5; 7 nucleotides match TRBD2. CDR1 is SGHTA, CDR2 FQGNSA, per germline. This CDR3 is 16 amino acids long. Trimming took 1 base from V and 2 from J; bases not matched to a gene: 7. Complete variable domain (other parts from reference TRBV7-2 and TRBJ2-5): GAGVSQSPSNKVTEKGKDVELRCDPISGHTALYWYRQSLGQGLEFLIYFQGNSAPDKSGLPSDRFSAERTGGSVSTLTIQRTQQEDSAVYLCASSLVPAGRQETQYFGPGTRLLVL.

The chain has TRBV7-6 and TRBJ2-5; D is undetermined. The CDR3 covers 12 residues. Germline CDR1 is SGHVS and CDR2 is FNYEAQ. V lost 1 base, J lost 5 bases, and 5 bases lay in between. The CDR3 DNA is TGTGCCAGCAGCTTAGTCGGGGAGACCCAGTACTTC. Translating it yields CASSLVGETQYF.